The rows below give T cell receptor beta chains drawn from one sample of a study of T cells after yellow fever vaccination. TCRdb processed the 5' RACE reads anew with MiXCR; each CDR3 protein has one entry. The sample records tens of thousands of distinct CDR3 sequences, 6% to 7.5% being singletons. Sequencing used CD8+ T cells sorted from PBMCs, obtained 15 days after the yellow fever booster vaccination. The receptors shown here come from a man aged 30 to 45 who received the YFV17D yellow fever vaccine. CDR3s include the opening cysteine and the closing phenylalanine or tryptophan. A D gene is named only where the DNA matches it firmly. Expanded clones are given a class, and other clones once, few, many or no size at all.

.	many	TRBV5-8	TRBJ1-2	CASSAAEGYTF	TGTGCCAGCAGTGCGGCCGAGGGCTACACCTTC
.	many	TRBV4-3	TRBJ1-1	CASSRMPSADTEAFF	TGCGCCAGCAGCCGAATGCCCTCGGCGGACACTGAAGCTTTCTTT
TRBD1	.	TRBV9	TRBJ2-2	CASSSPRNGQGAGELFF	TGTGCCAGCAGCTCGCCGAGAAACGGACAGGGGGCCGGGGAGCTGTTTTTT
TRBD2	many	TRBV15	TRBJ2-1	CATSSGGEQFF	TGTGCCACCAGCAGCGGGGGGGAGCAGTTCTTC
TRBD1	many	TRBV6-2/TRBV6-3	TRBJ2-7	CASSSGTGGVYEQYF	TGTGCCAGCAGTTCCGGGACAGGGGGCGTCTACGAGCAGTACTTC
TRBD2	many	TRBV7-2	TRBJ2-1	CASSLGAGNLYNEQFF	TGTGCCAGCAGCTTAGGAGCGGGGAACCTTTACAATGAGCAGTTCTTC
TRBD2	.	TRBV20-1	TRBJ2-1	CSARDWASGRNEQFF	TGCAGTGCTAGAGATTGGGCTAGCGGGAGGAATGAGCAGTTCTTC
.	few	TRBV7-9	TRBJ1-2	CASSLGSADGYTF	TGTGCCAGCAGCTTAGGGTCTGCTGATGGCTACACCTTC
.	many	TRBV7-8	TRBJ2-3	CASSYPSWAGTIPDTQYF	TGTGCCAGCAGCTACCCCTCCTGGGCGGGGACGATCCCAGATACGCAGTATTTT
TRBD1	many	TRBV29-1	TRBJ2-1	CSVEGQGDEQFF	TGCAGCGTGGAGGGACAGGGTGATGAGCAGTTCTTC
TRBD2	few	TRBV5-1	TRBJ2-3	CACRLAGGPTDTQYF	TGCGCCTGTCGACTAGCGGGAGGTCCCACAGATACGCAGTATTTT
TRBD1	.	TRBV24-1	TRBJ2-1	CATSDSEQGAAGYNEQFF	TGTGCCACCAGTGACTCCGAACAGGGGGCAGCGGGGTACAATGAGCAGTTCTTC
.	few	TRBV30	TRBJ2-1	CAWRETWSSYNEQFF	TGTGCCTGGAGGGAGACTTGGAGCTCCTACAATGAGCAGTTCTTC
.	many	TRBV4-2	TRBJ2-7	CASSRTVVGEREQYF	TGTGCCAGCAGCAGAACGGTGGTAGGGGAGAGAGAGCAGTACTTC
TRBD1	many	TRBV29-1	TRBJ1-1	CSVQRGREAFF	TGCAGCGTGCAGAGGGGGCGCGAGGCTTTCTTT
TRBD2	.	TRBV28	TRBJ2-3	CASSLEGRGTDTQYF	TGTGCCAGCAGTTTAGAGGGGAGGGGCACAGATACGCAGTATTTT